These 30 T cell receptor beta chains were sequenced from one sample in a study of T cells in Graves' hyperthyroidism and ophthalmopathy. TCR beta CDR3 regions were amplified from RNA transcripts. The HTBI primer set was used in a first-round RT-PCR of the TCR CDR3. MiXCR was run by TCRdb on the multiplex PCR reads, yielding one entry per CDR3 protein. The sample consists of fewer than 900,000 distinct CDR3 sequences, around 15% of them appearing once. Source material: blood. The receptor source for this set is a young man with Graves' hyperthyroidism.

This chain links TRBV25-1 with TRBJ2-1, with D maybe TRBD1 (6 bases). The V end lost 4 bases, the J end lost 1 base, and 11 bases lay between the germline ends. CDR1 is MGHDK, CDR2 SYGVNS, per germline. The length of the CDR3 is 15 residues. DNA for the CDR3: TGTGCCAGCAGTGCTGTGAGGGGGTCCTACAATGAGCAGTTCTTC. It yields the protein CASSAVRGSYNEQFF.

This clonotype has a handful of counts. The chain links TRBV28 to TRBJ2-2, with a tentative D call TRBD2 (6 bases). Germline lookup yields CDR1 MDHEN and CDR2 SYDVKM. This CDR3 is built from 13 residues. Trimming stripped 11 bases from V and 0 bases from J, with 10 bases between. The CDR3 bases are TGTGCCTCGGCGGGACCGAACACCGGGGAGCTGTTTTTT. Amino acid sequence: CASAGPNTGELFF.

This clonotype was recorded at least ten times. The V call is TRBV3-1, the J call TRBJ2-3; TRBD2 agrees at 8 bases. Germline V gene data show CDR1 as LGHDT and CDR2 as YNNKEL (reference sequence). The CDR3 spans 14 residues. J was trimmed by 3 bases and V by 7 bases; bases with no gene match: 6. The CDR3: CASKTREDTDTQYF. The CDR3 bases are TGTGCCAGCAAAACGCGGGAGGATACAGATACGCAGTATTTT.

V and J are TRBV29-1 and TRBJ1-4; TRBD1 might be the D (6 bases). Per the germline V gene, CDR1 is SQVTM and CDR2 is ANQGSEA. V was shortened by 4 bases and J by 6 bases, with 18 bases between the two germline ends. CDR3 size: 15 residues. Here the CDR3 DNA reads TGCAGCGTTGCGGACAGTTTGGGGGCCTATGAAAAACTGTTTTTT. Protein sequence: CSVADSLGAYEKLFF.

This clonotype was seen a single time. V is TRBV3-1 and J is TRBJ2-7; D is unresolved. V was shortened by 3 bases and J by 3 bases, with 9 bases between the two germline ends. The V gene's germline CDR1 is LGHDT and CDR2 YNNKEL (reference sequence). The length of the CDR3 is 13 residues. The CDR3, as DNA: TGTGCCAGCAGCCACTCATTTCACTACGAGCAGTACTTC. It translates to CASSHSFHYEQYF.

This clonotype appeared many times. V usage is TRBV12-3 or TRBV12-4 and J usage is TRBJ2-7; possibly TRBD1 or TRBD2 for D (6 bases each). Trimming removed 4 bases from V and 6 bases from J, with 16 bases in between. The CDR3 is 14 residues long. The CDR3 DNA is TGTGCCAGCAGTTCGAGCGGAGGGGGGCTCGAGCAGTACTTC. It is translated as CASSSSGGGLEQYF.

This clonotype was picked up many times. The V and J genes are TRBV7-8 and TRBJ2-6; D is unresolved. The CDR3 loop spans 14 amino acids. Per the germline V gene, CDR1 is SGHVS and CDR2 is FQNEAQ. Trimming removed 7 bases at V and 0 bases at J, with 7 bases between. The CDR3 is CASIRSSGANVLTF. DNA of the CDR3: TGTGCCAGCATACGGAGCTCTGGGGCCAACGTCCTGACTTTC. Filled out from reference TRBV7-8 and TRBJ2-6, the complete variable domain reads GAGVSQSPRYKVAKRGQDVALRCDPISGHVSLFWYQQALGQGPEFLTYFQNEAQLDKSGLPSDRFFAERPEGSVSTLKIQRTQQEDSAVYLCASIRSSGANVLTFGAGSRLTVL.

This clonotype was recorded once. The V and J genes are TRBV28 and TRBJ2-4; unclear D gene. Trimming removed 5 bases from V and 0 bases from J, with 11 bases in between. This CDR3 comprises 15 residues. Germline CDR1 reads MDHEN; CDR2 reads SYDVKM. In DNA, the CDR3 is TGTGCCAGCAGTCTCAGTCCTGCAGCCAAAAACATTCAGTACTTC. Translated: CASSLSPAAKNIQYF.

Here the CDR3 DNA reads TGCAGTGCTAGATCTGTAGCGGGAGGGGCTTACGAGCAGTACTTC. Its translation is CSARSVAGGAYEQYF. J is TRBJ2-7 and V is TRBV20-1; 11 bases align to TRBD2. The ends lost 2 bases at V and 4 bases at J; junction bases unmatched: 7. This CDR3 is 15 amino acids long. CDR1 is DFQATT and CDR2 is SNEGSKA in the germline V gene (reference sequence).

J is TRBJ2-7 and V is TRBV5-1; a possible D gene is TRBD1 (5 bases). Looked up from germline, CDR1 is SGHRS and CDR2 is YFSETQ. The CDR3 runs 15 residues. V lost 0 bases and J 0 bases, leaving 10 bases between the germline ends. Here the CDR3 DNA reads TGCGCCAGCAGCTTGGTAAGAGACAGCTCCTACGAGCAGTACTTC. Its protein is CASSLVRDSSYEQYF. Together with reference TRBV5-1 and TRBJ2-7, the CDR3 gives the full variable domain: KAGVTQTPRYLIKTRGQQVTLSCSPISGHRSVSWYQQTPGQGLQFLFEYFSETQRNKGNFPGRFSGRQFSNSRSEMNVSTLELGDSALYLCASSLVRDSSYEQYFGPGTRLTVT.

This clonotype was counted many times. This rearrangement joins TRBV20-1 to TRBJ2-5, with 9 nucleotides matching TRBD2. The CDR3 has 15 amino acids. J was trimmed by 2 bases and V by 1 base; bases with no gene match: 5. Germline CDR1 is DFQATT and CDR2 is SNEGSKA (reference sequence). As DNA, the CDR3 is TGCAGTGCTAGAGGGACTAGCGCGGGGCAAGAGACCCAGTACTTC. It translates to CSARGTSAGQETQYF.

This clonotype was detected many times. The chain employs TRBV7-9 and TRBJ2-1; D tentatively reads TRBD1 or TRBD2 (6 bases each). Germline V gene data show CDR1 as SEHNR and CDR2 as FQNEAQ (reference sequence). V lost 4 bases and J lost 7, with 23 bases in between. CDR3 length: 17 amino acids. Here the CDR3 DNA reads TGTGCCAGCAGCTCACAACTAGCTCCAGGGGTAGGGAATGAGCAGTTCTTC. This translates into CASSSQLAPGVGNEQFF.

This clonotype came up a few times. V usage is TRBV15 and J usage is TRBJ2-7, with 10 bases matching TRBD2. The CDR3 has 18 amino acids. Germline V lookup: CDR1 LNHNV, CDR2 YYDKDF (reference sequence). Trimming removed 5 bases from V and 0 bases from J; junction bases left unmatched: 13. CDR3 amino acids: CATSGASGSSQSSYEQYF. CDR3 bases: TGTGCCACCAGCGGGGCTAGCGGGAGCTCCCAGAGCTCCTACGAGCAGTACTTC. The entire variable domain, with the rest obtained from reference TRBV15 and TRBJ2-7, is as follows: DAMVIQNPRYQVTQFGKPVTLSCSQTLNHNVMYWYQQKSSQAPKLLFHYYDKDFNNEADTPDNFQSRRPNTSFCFLDIRSPGLGDTAMYLCATSGASGSSQSSYEQYFGPGTRLTVT.

The gene calls are TRBV20-1 and TRBJ1-5; 7 positions agree with TRBD1. The V gene's germline CDR1 is DFQATT and CDR2 SNEGSKA (reference sequence). There are 12 residues in the CDR3. The V and J ends lost 5 bases and 5 bases, in that order; junction bases with no gene match: 3. The CDR3 sequence is CSAEGAYQPQHF. The CDR3 region has the DNA TGCAGTGCTGAGGGGGCCTATCAGCCCCAGCATTTT.

The sample holds many counts of this clonotype. The V gene is TRBV6-1, the J gene TRBJ2-7; a weak D match, TRBD2 (6 bases). The CDR3 sequence is 13 residues long. Germline values: CDR1 MNHNS, CDR2 SASEGT. V was trimmed by 11 bases and J by 0 bases, leaving 14 bases between them. Here the CDR3 DNA reads TGTGCCGTGAATCCGACTAGCTCCTACGAGCAGTACTTC. This codes for CAVNPTSSYEQYF.

A remark on this clonotype: At one end, the junction sequence differs from germline, possibly due to a read error. This chain connects TRBV24-1 to TRBJ1-5; D ambiguous. This CDR3 has 15 amino acids. In germline, CDR1 is KGHDR, CDR2 SFDVKD. CDR3 protein: CATGESSISNQPQHF. DNA for the CDR3: TGTGCCACCGGTGAGAGCTCTATAAGCAATCAGCCCCAGCATTTT.

This clonotype was seen ten or more times. V and J are TRBV29-1 and TRBJ1-1; no reliable D call. V lost 7 bases to trimming and J lost 3 bases, with 21 bases between them. CDR3 length: 15 residues. Per the germline V gene, CDR1 is SQVTM and CDR2 is ANQGSEA. This CDR3 is CSGAASVSPDTEAFF. The CDR3 nucleotides read TGCAGCGGGGCCGCCTCGGTGAGTCCCGACACTGAAGCTTTCTTT.

This clonotype came up a few times. V gene TRBV29-1 combines with J gene TRBJ1-5; weak D call: TRBD1 (6 bases). Germline CDR1 is SQVTM and CDR2 is ANQGSEA. Trimming shortened V by 4 bases and J by 1 base, and 14 bases separated the two germline ends. The CDR3 runs to 15 residues. This CDR3 reads CSVAGDQGSNQPQHF. The DNA for the CDR3 is TGCAGCGTTGCCGGAGATCAGGGGAGCAATCAGCCCCAGCATTTT.

This clonotype was seen many times. The J gene is TRBJ1-5, the V gene TRBV6-1; D is undetermined. Per germline, CDR1 MNHNS and CDR2 SASEGT. CDR3 size: 15 residues. The V end was cut by 5 bases, the J end by 3 bases, with 14 bases between. The CDR3 region is CASSPNPTFNQPQHF. DNA of the CDR3: TGTGCCAGCAGTCCGAACCCGACGTTCAATCAGCCCCAGCATTTT.

In this sample, this clonotype turned up a few times. The chain uses TRBV2 and TRBJ2-1; TRBD1 might be the D (6 bases). Germline loops: CDR1 SNHLY, CDR2 FYNNEI. The ends were cut back, 4 bases at V and 4 bases at J, with 20 bases in the middle. This CDR3 spans 17 amino acids. The CDR3, as DNA: TGTGCCAGCAGTGGAGGGGGATCCGGTGGGGTATACAATGAGCAGTTCTTC. Translated, it gives CASSGGGSGGVYNEQFF.

This clonotype has at least ten counts. The V gene is TRBV10-3, the J gene TRBJ2-7; 8 nucleotides line up with TRBD2. CDR3 length: 16 residues. Germline-derived CDR1 and CDR2 are ENHRY and SYGVKD. V trimming: 2 bases; J trimming: 4 bases; junction bases outside the gene matches: 10. The chain's CDR3 is CAISEGLAGKGYEQYF. The CDR3 nucleotides read TGTGCCATCAGTGAGGGGCTAGCGGGTAAAGGATACGAGCAGTACTTC.

This clonotype was observed a handful of times. This rearrangement joins TRBV12-3 or TRBV12-4 to TRBJ2-1; 7 positions agree with TRBD1. Germline trimming cut 6 bases from V and 0 bases from J; bases unmatched to any gene: 8. The CDR3 has 16 residues. The CDR3: CASRKGQLSSYNEQFF. The CDR3, as DNA: TGTGCCAGCAGAAAGGGACAGCTTAGCTCCTACAATGAGCAGTTCTTC.

The rearrangement joins TRBV28 to TRBJ2-7, with a possible D match to TRBD2 (5 bases). There are 14 residues in the CDR3. The germline V gene encodes CDR1 MDHEN and CDR2 SYDVKM. Trimming took 6 bases from V and 0 from J, leaving 12 bases between them. CDR3 nucleotides: TGTGCCAGCAGGGGAGCGGTGAGCTCCTACGAGCAGTACTTC. Its translation is CASRGAVSSYEQYF.

This chain connects TRBV11-3 to TRBJ2-7, with D perhaps being TRBD1 or TRBD2 (5 bases each). This CDR3 comprises 15 residues. The germline CDR1 and CDR2 sequences are SGHNT and YENEEA. V was pared by 0 bases and J by 2 bases, with 11 bases between. This chain's CDR3 is CASSLEGKGPYEQYF. CDR3 coding DNA: TGTGCCAGCAGCTTAGAGGGGAAGGGACCCTACGAGCAGTACTTC. Using reference TRBV11-3 and TRBJ2-7 for the parts outside the CDR3, the full variable domain is EAGVVQSPRYKIIEKKQPVAFWCNPISGHNTLYWYLQNLGQGPELLIRYENEEAVDDSQLPKDRFSAERLKGVDSTLKIQPAELGDSAVYLCASSLEGKGPYEQYFGPGTRLTVT.

J is TRBJ1-4 and V is TRBV9; no definite D call. From germline, CDR1 is SGDLS and CDR2 YYNGEE. The CDR3 totals 14 residues. Trimming removed 4 bases from V and 0 bases from J, with 7 bases in between. The CDR3 DNA reads as TGTGCCAGCAGCCCTGGGACAACTAATGAAAAACTGTTTTTT. Translation gives CASSPGTTNEKLFF. The full variable domain, rest sourced from reference TRBV9 and TRBJ1-4, is DSGVTQTPKHLITATGQRVTLRCSPRSGDLSVYWYQQSLDQGLQFLIQYYNGEERAKGNILERFSAQQFPDLHSELNLSSLELGDSALYFCASSPGTTNEKLFFGSGTQLSVL.

This chain links TRBV29-1 with TRBJ2-1, with TRBD1 identical over 7 bases. This CDR3 contains 10 residues. The V gene end was trimmed by 6 bases and the J gene end by 13 bases; junction bases not matched to a gene: 6. Germline-derived CDR1 and CDR2 are SQVTM and ANQGSEA. CDR3 sequence (DNA): TGCAGCGTGAACAGGGGACAACAGTTCTTC. It codes for CSVNRGQQFF.

V usage is TRBV5-6 and J usage is TRBJ2-7; 9 nucleotides agree with TRBD2. From germline, CDR1 is SGHDT and CDR2 YYEEEE. The CDR3 has 15 residues. Trimming at V came to 1 base and at J to 4 bases, leaving 6 bases not matched to a gene. The CDR3 is CASSLSDLAGYEQYF. CDR3 in DNA: TGTGCCAGCAGCTTGTCGGACCTAGCGGGATACGAGCAGTACTTC.

The table lists this clonotype with a few counts. CDR3 sequence reads: CASSHRQGGTEAFF. The CDR3, as DNA: TGTGCCAGCAGCCACCGACAGGGCGGGACTGAAGCTTTCTTT. The rearrangement links TRBV6-1 to TRBJ1-1, with 7 bases that match TRBD1. CDR1 is MNHNS, CDR2 SASEGT, per germline. The CDR3 is made up of 14 amino acids. J lost 5 bases, V lost 6 bases, and 9 bases had no gene match.

Many counts were recorded for this clonotype. The chain is built from TRBV20-1 and TRBJ2-5, with D unclear. The germline gives CDR1 DFQATT, CDR2 SNEGSKA (reference sequence). V shed 6 bases and J shed 6 bases, with 17 bases lying between them. The CDR3 is 13 residues long. The CDR3 spells CSAPNPSLKTQYF. CDR3 coding DNA: TGCAGTGCCCCTAATCCTAGTTTGAAGACCCAGTACTTC.

This clonotype was picked up many times. The chain uses TRBV28 and TRBJ2-7; D unclear. The germline CDR1 and CDR2 sequences are MDHEN and SYDVKM. The V end was cut by 8 bases, the J end by 1 base, with 9 bases between. CDR3 length equals 12 residues. The CDR3 sequence is CASARFSYEQYF. In DNA, the CDR3 is TGTGCCAGCGCCCGATTTTCCTACGAGCAGTACTTC.